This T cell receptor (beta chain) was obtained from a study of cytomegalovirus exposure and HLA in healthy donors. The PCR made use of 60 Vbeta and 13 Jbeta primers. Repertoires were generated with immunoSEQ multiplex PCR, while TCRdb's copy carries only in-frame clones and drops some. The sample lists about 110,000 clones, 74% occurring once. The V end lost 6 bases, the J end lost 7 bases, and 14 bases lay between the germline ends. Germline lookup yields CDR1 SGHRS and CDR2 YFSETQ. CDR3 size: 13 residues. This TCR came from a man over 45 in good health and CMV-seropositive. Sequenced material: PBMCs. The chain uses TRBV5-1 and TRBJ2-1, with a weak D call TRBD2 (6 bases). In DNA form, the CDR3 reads TGCGCCAGCATAACGGGAGCGCCGAATGAGCAGTTCTTC. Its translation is CASITGAPNEQFF.